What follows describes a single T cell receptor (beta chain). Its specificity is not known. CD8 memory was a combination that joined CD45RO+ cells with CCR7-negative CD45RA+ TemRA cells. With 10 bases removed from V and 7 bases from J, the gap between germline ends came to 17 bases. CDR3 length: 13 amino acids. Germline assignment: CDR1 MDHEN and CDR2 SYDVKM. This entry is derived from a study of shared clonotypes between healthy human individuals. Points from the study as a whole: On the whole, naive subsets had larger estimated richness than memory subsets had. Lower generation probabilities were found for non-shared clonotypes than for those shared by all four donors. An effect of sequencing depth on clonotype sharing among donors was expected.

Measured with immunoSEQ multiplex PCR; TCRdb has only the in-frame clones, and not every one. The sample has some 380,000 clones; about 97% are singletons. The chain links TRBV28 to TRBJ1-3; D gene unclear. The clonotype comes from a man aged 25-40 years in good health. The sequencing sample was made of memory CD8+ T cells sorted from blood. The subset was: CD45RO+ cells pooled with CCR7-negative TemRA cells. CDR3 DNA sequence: TGTGCCACCAACGAGGCCCCAAGGAACACCATATATTTT. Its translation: CATNEAPRNTIYF.